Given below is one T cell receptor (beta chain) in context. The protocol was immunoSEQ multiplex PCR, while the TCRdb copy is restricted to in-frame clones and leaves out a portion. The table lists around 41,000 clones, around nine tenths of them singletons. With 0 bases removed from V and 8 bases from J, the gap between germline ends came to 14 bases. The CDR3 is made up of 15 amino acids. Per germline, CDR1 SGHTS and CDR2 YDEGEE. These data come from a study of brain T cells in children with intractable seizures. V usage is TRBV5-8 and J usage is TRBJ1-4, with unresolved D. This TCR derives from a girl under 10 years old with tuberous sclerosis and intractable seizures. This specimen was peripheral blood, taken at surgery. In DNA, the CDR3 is TGTGCCAGCAGCTTGGAAGGAGCCCTAAGGGAAAAACTGTTTTTT. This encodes CASSLEGALREKLFF.